This T cell receptor (delta chain) is from a study of gamma-delta chains in newborns, infants, children. Across the study: Microbial exposure reportedly drives polyclonal innate γδ T cell expansion after birth.

A remark on this clone: A much larger clonotype is one base distant, so this may be a read error. Different DNA sequences within this sample yield the same CDR3.

TCRdb re-processed the reads via CATT. The table includes about 6,100 delta-chain clones, roughly 2% detected once. The length of the CDR3 is 16 residues. Germline V lookup: CDR1 TSWWSYY, CDR2 QGS. The J gene is TRDJ1, the V gene TRDV1; D call uncertain. The sample consisted of blood. The clonotype comes from a child who was a newborn, infant or young child, either healthy, febrile or measles-vaccinated (not recorded which). CDR3 nucleotides: TGTGCTCTTGGGGAACTGGGCGGGTTGCGTATCGATAAACTTATCTTT. It translates to CALGELGGLRIDKLIF.